These 2 T cell receptor beta chains were sequenced from one sample in a study of molecular identifiers for immune sequencing clone quantification. MiXCR, run by TCRdb on the PCR reads, gives a single entry per CDR3 protein. The data hold some 580,000 distinct CDR3 sequences, with about 25% observed a single time. Sequencing input: naive CD8+ T cells from blood, with Jurkat cell RNA spiked in. Subset reported: FACS-sorted CD8+CD4-CCR7+CD45RA+ naive T cells. These receptors originate from a human donor in good health. Some libraries in this study had Jurkat cell RNA spiked in.

This clonotype was seen many times. CDR3 in amino acids: CASSITGDYGYTF. Here the CDR3 DNA reads TGTGCCAGTAGTATAACAGGAGACTATGGCTACACCTTC. This sequence joins TRBV19 and TRBJ1-2; a weak D match, TRBD1 (5 bases). This CDR3 is 13 amino acids long. Per the germline V gene, CDR1 is LNHDA and CDR2 is SQIVND (reference sequence). Trimming pared 2 bases from V and 3 bases from J, leaving 7 bases between.

This clonotype was seen a handful of times. The chain combines TRBV4-1 with TRBJ1-1; D unclear. The CDR3 extends over 14 amino acids. The V gene's germline CDR1 is MGHRA and CDR2 YSYEKL. Trimming removed 1 base at V and 3 bases at J, with 9 bases between. CDR3 protein: CASSQVPGDTEAFF. Written as DNA, the CDR3 is TGCGCCAGCAGCCAAGTCCCCGGGGACACTGAAGCTTTCTTT.